This entry lists 10 T cell receptor beta chains sequenced from one sample in a study of graft-versus-host responses after intestinal transplantation. Antigens for these TCRs are unknown. Sequencing was performed with immunoSEQ multiplex PCR; in TCRdb, only in-frame clones are kept and a portion is missing. Found here are 35,000 to 50,000 clones, roughly 96% of them singletons; the top ten hold around 0.22%. The sample here was unstimulated CD8+ T cells sorted from spleen or lymph node cells, taken before transplant. The receptor set was obtained from a human donor who was the organ donor for an intestinal transplant.

The chain joins TRBV19 to TRBJ1-2, with 7 bases matching TRBD1. With V trimmed by 5 bases and J by 0 bases, 0 bases remained unmatched. Germline assignment: CDR1 LNHDA and CDR2 SQIVND (reference sequence). CDR3 length: 13 amino acids. In DNA form, the CDR3 reads TGTGCCAGTAGTCAGGGGGCTAACTATGGCTACACCTTC. Translated: CASSQGANYGYTF.

V gene TRBV13 combines with J gene TRBJ2-3, with TRBD2 identical over 10 bases. The CDR3 spans 17 residues. V lost 0 bases, J lost 2 bases, and 5 bases stayed unmatched. The germline gives CDR1 PRHDT, CDR2 FYEKMQ (reference sequence). CDR3 region: CASSLGLAGALTDTQYF. In DNA form, the CDR3 reads TGTGCCAGCAGCTTAGGCCTAGCGGGGGCCCTCACAGATACGCAGTATTTT. Supplemented by reference TRBV13 and TRBJ2-3, the full variable domain reads AAGVIQSPRHLIKEKRETATLKCYPIPRHDTVYWYQQGPGQDPQFLISFYEKMQSDKGSIPDRFSAQQFSDYHSELNMSSLELGDSALYFCASSLGLAGALTDTQYFGPGTRLTVL.

The chain recombines TRBV2 with TRBJ2-7, with no clear D. The CDR3 has 12 residues. Deletions cut 7 bases from V and 3 bases from J, with 10 bases between. Germline CDR1 is SNHLY and CDR2 is FYNNEI. The CDR3 here is CASTSAYYEQYF. The CDR3 DNA reads as TGTGCCAGCACCTCAGCCTACTACGAGCAGTACTTC.

The chain recombines TRBV7-3 with TRBJ2-3; D gene unclear. CDR1 is SGHTA and CDR2 is FQGTGA in the germline V gene. Deletions cut 6 bases from V and 0 bases from J, with 10 bases between. This CDR3 has 14 residues. CDR3 in amino acids: CASSPDPSTDTQYF. CDR3 coding DNA: TGTGCCAGCAGTCCAGACCCCAGCACAGATACGCAGTATTTT.

The rearrangement uses TRBV28 and TRBJ2-3; weak D call: TRBD1 (7 bases). The CDR3 contains 22 residues. Trimming shortened V by 4 bases and J by 0 bases, and 32 bases separated the two germline ends. CDR1 is MDHEN, CDR2 SYDVKM, per germline. CDR3 sequence: CASSYPTDPGQAREASTDTQYF. The CDR3 DNA is TGTGCCAGCAGTTACCCTACTGATCCCGGACAGGCGAGGGAGGCTAGCACAGATACGCAGTATTTT.

This chain uses TRBV11-2 with TRBJ2-5; D is ambiguous. V was cut by 1 base and J by 2 bases, with 14 bases left in between. Germline CDR1 and CDR2: SGHAT and FQNNGV. This CDR3 has 16 amino acids. The CDR3 is CASSLGGQPRQETQYF. In nucleotides, the CDR3 is TGTGCCAGCAGCTTAGGGGGTCAGCCCAGACAAGAGACCCAGTACTTC.

This chain joins TRBV2 and TRBJ2-7, with TRBD2 matching 8 bases. CDR1 and CDR2 from the germline V gene are SNHLY and FYNNEI. The CDR3 extends over 14 amino acids. Trimming removed 3 bases from V and 2 bases from J; junction bases left unmatched: 3. CDR3 nucleotide sequence: TGTGCCAGCAGTGATTACGGGGGGGCCTACGAGCAGTACTTC. It is translated as CASSDYGGAYEQYF.

The chain links TRBV6-5 to TRBJ2-1, with 9 bases lining up with TRBD2. Looked up from germline, CDR1 is MNHEY and CDR2 is SVGAGI. The CDR3 is made up of 14 amino acids. Unmatched junction bases numbered 6, after V lost 6 bases and J lost 6 bases. The CDR3 DNA reads TGTGCCAGCAGGAGACTAGCGGATAGCAATGAGCAGTTCTTC. Its protein is CASRRLADSNEQFF.

The chain combines TRBV2 with TRBJ1-2, with TRBD1 matching over 8 bases. The J segment lost 7 bases and the V segment lost 6 bases, leaving 7 bases of the junction unmatched. The CDR3 extends over 13 amino acids. In germline, CDR1 is SNHLY, CDR2 FYNNEI. CDR3 coding DNA: TGTGCCAGCAGAGACGCAGGGGGCGGTGGCTACACCTTC. Its translation: CASRDAGGGGYTF. Using reference TRBV2 and TRBJ1-2 for the parts outside the CDR3, the full variable domain is EPEVTQTPSHQVTQMGQEVILRCVPISNHLYFYWYRQILGQKVEFLVSFYNNEISEKSEIFDDQFSVERPDGSNFTLKIRSTKLEDSAMYFCASRDAGGGGYTFGSGTRLTVV.

This chain connects TRBV4-1 to TRBJ2-1; D possibly corresponds to TRBD2 (6 bases). V was trimmed by 8 bases and J by 6 bases, leaving 14 bases between them. This CDR3 region has 13 residues. Germline lookup yields CDR1 MGHRA and CDR2 YSYEKL. DNA of the CDR3: TGCGCCAGCGCTCGGGGGAGAGGCAATGAGCAGTTCTTC. Its translation is CASARGRGNEQFF.